This T cell receptor (beta chain) was found in a study of identical twins. TCRdb ran MiXCR on the 5' RACE reads and lists one entry per CDR3 protein. This sample has about 340,000 distinct CDR3 sequences, with 9% to 15% found just once. The table lists this clonotype with a few counts. The CDR3 consists of 19 residues. The J segment lost 6 bases and the V segment lost 4 bases, leaving 22 bases of the junction unmatched. In germline, CDR1 is SGHDT, CDR2 YYEEEE. The sample also formed part of further work on yellow fever vaccine responses in identical twins.

Source material: CD8+ T cells sorted from blood. The TCR originated in a woman aged 18-29 years in good health. The genes are TRBV5-6 and TRBJ2-3, with 8 nucleotides matching TRBD1. The CDR3 reads CASSTATGAHSPPGDTQYF. CDR3 in DNA: TGTGCCAGCAGCACCGCGACAGGGGCCCACTCACCACCGGGGGATACGCAGTATTTT.